The T cell receptor (beta chain) described here comes from a study of blood T cells in healthy people across ages. Primers used in a second PCR of roughly 6 to 11 cycles were a sample-barcoded 5' primer and a J-beta primer mix. TCRdb called the 5' RACE reads again in MiXCR, with one record for every CDR3 protein. The sample includes over 1,500,000 distinct CDR3 sequences, about 49% of them seen just once. With V trimmed by 1 base and J by 2 bases, 5 bases remained unmatched. The germline gives CDR1 LGHNA, CDR2 YNFKEQ. There are 16 residues in the CDR3. What was sequenced was blood. The TCR was taken from a woman aged 40 to 55 in good health. The rearrangement links TRBV4-2 to TRBJ2-1; 7 nucleotides line up with TRBD2. The CDR3 region has the DNA TGTGCCAGCAGCCAAGTGGCGGGGGAAACCTACAATGAGCAGTTCTTC. Translating gives CASSQVAGETYNEQFF.